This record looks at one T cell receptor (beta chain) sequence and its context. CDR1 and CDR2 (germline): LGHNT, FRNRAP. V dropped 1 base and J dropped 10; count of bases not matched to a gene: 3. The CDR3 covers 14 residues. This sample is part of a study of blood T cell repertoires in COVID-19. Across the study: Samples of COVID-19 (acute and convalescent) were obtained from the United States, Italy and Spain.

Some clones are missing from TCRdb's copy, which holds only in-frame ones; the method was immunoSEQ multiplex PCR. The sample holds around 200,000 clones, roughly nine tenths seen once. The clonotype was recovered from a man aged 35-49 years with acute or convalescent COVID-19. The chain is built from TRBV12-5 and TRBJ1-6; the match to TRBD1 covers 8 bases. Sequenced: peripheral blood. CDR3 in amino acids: CASGLGQGLSPLHF. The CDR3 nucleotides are TGTGCTAGTGGTTTGGGACAGGGGCTATCACCCCTCCACTTT.